Each of the 15 T cell receptor beta chains below was sequenced from the same sample in a study of human T cells and chemical hapten exposure. This sample's time point: patch test 3, about 24 weeks after DPC sensitization. Treatment noted: therapeutic diphenylcyclopropenone sensitization with weekly scalp DPC. TCRdb re-called the RACE reads with MiXCR, one entry per CDR3 protein. The data hold fewer than 200,000 distinct CDR3 sequences, with about 30% observed a single time. The input for sequencing was whole blood, taken in connection with sensitization to the hapten diphenylcyclopropenone (DPC). Receptor source: a woman between 18 and 30 years old with alopecia areata. Some clones in this sample may be carry-over from other donors' samples.

The chain employs TRBV5-5 and TRBJ1-1; 8 positions match TRBD1. Germline V CDR1 and CDR2: SGHKS, YYEKEE (reference sequence). V lost 2 bases to trimming and J lost 8 bases; unmatched junction nucleotides: 14. This CDR3 is 16 amino acids long. For the CDR3, the DNA is TGTGCCAGCAGCTTCATGGAGACAGGGGTGATGCGGGAAGCTTTCTTT. Translating it yields CASSFMETGVMREAFF.

The chain uses TRBV18 and TRBJ2-1; 10 bases fit TRBD1. The CDR3 totals 17 residues. V gave up 1 base and J gave up 9 bases; unmatched junction bases: 12. Germline assignment: CDR1 KGHSH and CDR2 LQKENI. The CDR3 DNA follows: TGTGCCAGCTCACCACTCTCAATCCGACAGGGGGCTTCTGAGCAGTTCTTC. Protein sequence: CASSPLSIRQGASEQFF.

The CDR3 region is CASSFQGNYGYTF. For the CDR3, the DNA is TGCGCCAGCAGCTTCCAGGGCAACTATGGCTACACCTTC. The chain uses TRBV5-1 and TRBJ1-2, with D tentatively TRBD1 (5 bases). Germline CDR1 and CDR2: SGHRS and YFSETQ. V was pared by 2 bases and J by 2 bases, with 7 bases between. The CDR3 consists of 13 residues.

The rearrangement uses TRBV7-8 and TRBJ2-3; TRBD2 agrees at 8 bases. CDR1 and CDR2 from the germline V gene are SGHVS and FQNEAQ. V was pared by 4 bases and J by 0 bases, with 12 bases of the junction left unmatched. CDR3 size: 18 residues. The CDR3 bases are TGTGCCAGCAGCTCTAAGCGGGGGCCCCAACCTAGCACAGATACGCAGTATTTT. The encoded protein is CASSSKRGPQPSTDTQYF.

The chain uses TRBV20-1 and TRBJ2-1, with D possibly being TRBD1 (6 bases). Germline CDR1 is DFQATT and CDR2 is SNEGSKA (reference sequence). The CDR3 length is 12 residues. Trimming removed 6 bases from V and 6 bases from J, with 12 bases in between. The CDR3 loop reads CSAMDRSNEQFF. The DNA of the CDR3 is TGCAGTGCGATGGACAGAAGCAATGAGCAGTTCTTC.

The chain employs TRBV12-3 or TRBV12-4 and TRBJ2-1; 8 bases map to TRBD2. J gave up 5 bases and V 6 bases, and 6 bases lay outside the gene matches. The CDR3 sequence is 14 residues long. The CDR3 bases are TGTGCCAGCAGCCTTAGCGGGATCCACAATGAGCAGTTCTTC. Its protein product is CASSLSGIHNEQFF.

The chain links TRBV7-2 to TRBJ1-3; the D gene is possibly TRBD1 (5 bases). V shed 6 bases and J shed 2 bases, with 11 bases lying between them. The CDR3 length is 14 residues. Germline CDR1 is SGHTA and CDR2 is FQGNSA. The CDR3 region is CASRGGTPGNTIYF. DNA of the CDR3: TGTGCCAGCAGGGGAGGGACCCCTGGAAACACCATATATTTT.

The V call is TRBV4-2, the J call TRBJ2-7; D gene ambiguous. Germline lookup yields CDR1 LGHNA and CDR2 YNFKEQ. V lost 3 bases and J lost 9, with 9 bases in between. CDR3 length equals 11 residues. CDR3 nucleotide sequence: TGTGCCAGCAGCCAGGTTGGCTCGCAGTACTTC. The encoded protein is CASSQVGSQYF.

This clonotype was observed a handful of times. The rearrangement uses TRBV6-2 or TRBV6-3 and TRBJ2-4, with D uncertain. Germline V gene data show CDR1 as MNHEY and CDR2 as SVGEGT. V was shortened by 0 bases and J by 10 bases, with 13 bases between the two germline ends. The CDR3 spans 14 residues. As DNA, the CDR3 is TGTGCCAGCAGTTACTCGGCGACACGGGCGATTCAGTACTTC. Amino acid sequence: CASSYSATRAIQYF.

The chain links TRBV15 to TRBJ2-1; D may be TRBD2 (6 bases). V was cut by 1 base and J by 2 bases, with 9 bases left in between. Per germline, CDR1 LNHNV and CDR2 YYDKDF (reference sequence). CDR3 length: 15 amino acids. DNA for the CDR3: TGTGCCACCAGCAGAGCTGGCGGGACCTACAATGAGCAGTTCTTC. This codes for CATSRAGGTYNEQFF. Using reference TRBV15 and TRBJ2-1 for the parts outside the CDR3, the full variable domain is DAMVIQNPRYQVTQFGKPVTLSCSQTLNHNVMYWYQQKSSQAPKLLFHYYDKDFNNEADTPDNFQSRRPNTSFCFLDIRSPGLGDTAMYLCATSRAGGTYNEQFFGPGTRLTVL.

V gene TRBV20-1 combines with J gene TRBJ2-1, with D perhaps matching TRBD2 (6 bases). Germline CDR1 DFQATT, CDR2 SNEGSKA (reference sequence). Trimming pared 5 bases from V and 3 bases from J, leaving 11 bases between. CDR3 length: 13 residues. The CDR3 loop reads CSAGGANYNEQFF. CDR3 in DNA: TGCAGTGCTGGCGGGGCAAACTACAATGAGCAGTTCTTC.

The chain recombines TRBV5-1 with TRBJ2-3; a possible D gene is TRBD2 (7 bases). There are 14 residues in the CDR3. In germline, CDR1 is SGHRS, CDR2 YFSETQ. Between the trimmed V and J ends, which lost 2 bases and 11 bases, there was a span of 18 bases. CDR3 region: CASSLDGGAGQQYF. The DNA for the CDR3 is TGCGCCAGCAGCTTAGACGGGGGAGCGGGACAGCAGTATTTT.

The rearrangement uses TRBV6-2 or TRBV6-3 and TRBJ1-1; D uncertain. This CDR3 comprises 11 residues. Germline CDR1 reads MNHEY; CDR2 reads SVGEGT. The V end lost 0 bases, the J end lost 11 bases, and 7 bases lay between the germline ends. Here the CDR3 DNA reads TGTGCCAGCAGTTACTCTACCAGGGCTTTCTTT. It yields the protein CASSYSTRAFF.

V and J are TRBV10-3 and TRBJ1-1, with D possibly being TRBD1 (5 bases). Germline loops: CDR1 ENHRY, CDR2 SYGVKD. This CDR3 spans 16 amino acids. Trimming took off 6 bases at V and 0 bases at J, with 17 bases between the two ends. The CDR3 DNA is TGTGCCATCAGCGGTGTCTGGGGCAGGGTGAACACTGAAGCTTTCTTT. Protein sequence: CAISGVWGRVNTEAFF.

V is TRBV20-1 and J is TRBJ2-5; unclear D gene. CDR1 and CDR2 from the germline V gene are DFQATT and SNEGSKA (reference sequence). This CDR3 region has 13 residues. The V gene lost 2 bases and the J gene lost 2 bases, with 9 bases spanning the gap. The CDR3 DNA reads as TGCAGTGCTAGATTGGTGGGTCAAGAGACCCAGTACTTC. It specifies CSARLVGQETQYF.